The rows below give T cell receptor beta chains drawn from one sample of a study of control samples from healthy donors and cancer patients. Clones were sequenced by immunoSEQ multiplex PCR, and TCRdb holds only the in-frame ones, with some missing. This sample has 200,000 or so clones, with 90% to 95% found just once. Source material: blood. The receptors derive from a man aged 30 to 39 in good health. The CDR3 runs from the conserved cysteine through the conserved F or W. D genes are given only for firm matches. Size tells how often a clone was seen (once, few, many) or the class of an expanded clone, and some rows leave it out.

>.|TRBV7-8|TRBJ1-5|17|.
TGTGCCAGCAGCTCTGCACTCCCGGCAGCAAACAATCAGCCCCAGCATTTT
CASSSALPAANNQPQHF
>.|TRBV14|TRBJ2-1|12|.
TGTGCCAGCAGCCAACTGTTTAATGAGCAGTTCTTC
CASSQLFNEQFF
>.|TRBV5-8|TRBJ1-2|15|.
TGTGCCAGCAGCTTGGCCCACCGGGACACCTATGGCTACACCTTC
CASSLAHRDTYGYTF
>TRBD1|TRBV28|TRBJ2-7|16|once
TGTGCCAGCAGCCCCTCGGGCCGGGACAGGGTCGGCGAGCAGTACTTC
CASSPSGRDRVGEQYF
>TRBD2|TRBV11-2|TRBJ2-1|15|once
TGTGCCAGCAGCTTAGACGGGGGGGTCCGCAATGAGCAGTTCTTC
CASSLDGGVRNEQFF
>.|TRBV27|TRBJ2-2|14|.
TGTGCCAGCAGTTGGGGAGCGAACACCGGGGAGCTGTTTTTT
CASSWGANTGELFF
>TRBD1|TRBV2|TRBJ1-4|15|.
TGTGCCAGCAGTCTTCAGGGGGTAACTAATGAAAAACTGTTTTTT
CASSLQGVTNEKLFF
>TRBD1|TRBV5-5|TRBJ2-1|15|.
TGTGCCAGCAGCCTGGGACAGGGGTTAAACAATGAGCAGTTCTTC
CASSLGQGLNNEQFF
>.|TRBV23-1|TRBJ1-1|16|once
TGCGCCAGCAGTCATTTTGTGCCACCTTCCTCTTCTGAAGCTTTCTTT
CASSHFVPPSSSEAFF
>TRBD2|TRBV5-1|TRBJ2-7|17|.
TGCGCCAGCAGCTTGTCGCTAGCGGGGGGACCCACCTACGAGCAGTACTTC
CASSLSLAGGPTYEQYF
>.|TRBV7-3|TRBJ2-2|14|once
TGTGCCAGCAGCTCATCCCGTAACACCGGGGAGCTGTTTTTT
CASSSSRNTGELFF
>.|TRBV7-2|TRBJ2-1|13|once
TGTGCCAGCAGCCCAGACAGTTACAATGAGCAGTTCTTC
CASSPDSYNEQFF
>.|TRBV6-5|TRBJ2-2|16|.
TGTGCCAGCAGTTACGGTGTGGTCCGGTTTTCCGGGGAGCTGTTTTTT
CASSYGVVRFSGELFF
>TRBD1|TRBV5-6|TRBJ1-2|15|once
TGTGCCAGCAGCTTGATAACAGGGGGAGGCTATGGCTACACCTTC
CASSLITGGGYGYTF
>TRBD1|TRBV24-1|TRBJ2-3|15|.
TGTGCCACCGCCGGGACAGAGCTAATCACAGATACGCAGTATTTT
CATAGTELITDTQYF
>TRBD1|TRBV5-1|TRBJ1-2|15|.
TGCGCCAGCAGCCCCGGACAGGGGGCGCAGTATGGCTACACCTTC
CASSPGQGAQYGYTF
>TRBD1|TRBV24-1|TRBJ1-5|16|.
TGTGCCACCAGTGACCGGAGACAGGGGGGAAATCAGCCCCAGCATTTT
CATSDRRQGGNQPQHF
>.|TRBV11-2|TRBJ1-3|14|.
TGTGCCAGCAGCTTCCCCGAGGCGGGAAACACCATATATTTT
CASSFPEAGNTIYF
>.|TRBV18|TRBJ2-3|13|.
TGTGCCAGCTCACCAACCGCCCCAGATACGCAGTATTTT
CASSPTAPDTQYF
>.|TRBV12-2|TRBJ1-3|17|once
TGTGCAAGTCGCTTAGCGTGGCCCCGGGGTACTGGAAACACCATATATTTT
CASRLAWPRGTGNTIYF
>TRBD2|TRBV7-9|TRBJ2-4|14|.
TGTGCCAGCAGCTCGGCGGGGGGAGAGGACATTCAGTACTTC
CASSSAGGEDIQYF
>.|TRBV27|TRBJ1-2|9|.
TGTGCCAGCCGGGTTGGCTACACCTTC
CASRVGYTF
>.|TRBV13|TRBJ2-3|15|.
TGTGCCAGCAGCTTAGGAGCCGGGGGCGGAGATACGCAGTATTTT
CASSLGAGGGDTQYF
>.|TRBV6-5|TRBJ2-1|15|once
TGTGCCAGCAGTTACAGGCCCTGGGGGGATCGCGAGCAGTTCTTC
CASSYRPWGDREQFF
>.|TRBV7-9|TRBJ1-1|13|.
TGTGCCAGCAGCTTCCGCCCGAACACTGAAGCTTTCTTT
CASSFRPNTEAFF
>TRBD1|TRBV15|TRBJ1-1|14|.
TGTGCCACCAGCAGCGCCCGGACAGGGTCTGAAGCTTTCTTT
CATSSARTGSEAFF
>.|TRBV18|TRBJ1-5|16|.
TGTGCCAGCTCTTCGATCAGGACAGATAGCAATCAGCCCCAGCATTTT
CASSSIRTDSNQPQHF
>.|TRBV27|TRBJ1-6|12|.
TGTGCCAGCAAGGGGGGTTCTTCACCCCTCCACTTT
CASKGGSSPLHF
>TRBD1|TRBV11-2|TRBJ2-1|17|.
TGTGCCAGCAGCTTAGTAGGGGACAGGGGCCCCCTACGTGAGCAGTTCTTC
CASSLVGDRGPLREQFF
>.|TRBV3-1/TRBV3-2|TRBJ1-1|15|.
TGTGCCAGCAGCCAAGTATTCAGCATGAACACTGAAGCTTTCTTT
CASSQVFSMNTEAFF
>TRBD1|TRBV30|TRBJ1-6|13|.
TGTGCCTGGAGCGGACAGGGGAATTCACCCCTCCACTTT
CAWSGQGNSPLHF
>.|TRBV21-1|TRBJ2-3|15|.
TGTGCCAGCAGCAAAGTACAGGCTCTCAGCGCTACGCAGTATTTT
CASSKVQALSATQYF
>TRBD2|TRBV5-4|TRBJ2-1|17|.
TGTGCCAGCAGCTTGGGAACCGGGACTAGCGGCGAGGATGAGCAGTTCTTC
CASSLGTGTSGEDEQFF
>.|TRBV5-5|TRBJ2-7|14|.
TGTGCCAGCACGTTCCAGGCCAGCTCCTACGAGCAGTACTTC
CASTFQASSYEQYF
>TRBD2|TRBV7-7|TRBJ2-1|15|.
TGTGCCAGCAGCGGCGGGGGGGCCGGGTCTAATGAGCAGTTCTTC
CASSGGGAGSNEQFF
>TRBD2|TRBV6-4|TRBJ2-3|15|.
TGTGCCAGCAGTCCTACTAGCGGGGGCACAGATACGCAGTATTTT
CASSPTSGGTDTQYF
>.|TRBV6-5|TRBJ2-7|15|many
TGTGCCAGTTCCTCAGGTGGAGGAGGTTCCTACGAGCAGTACTTC
CASSSGGGGSYEQYF
>.|TRBV6-5|TRBJ1-2|13|.
TGTGCCAGCATCTCCACCCGGACAACGGGCTACACCTTC
CASISTRTTGYTF
>TRBD1|TRBV7-3|TRBJ2-1|15|.
TGTGCCAGCAGCTTAAGTGGACAGGGGTCCAATGAGCAGTTCTTC
CASSLSGQGSNEQFF
>TRBD2|TRBV15|TRBJ2-3|19|.
TGTGCCACCAGCAGAGCAGGTTCGGCGGGGGGCGCTAGCACAGATACGCAGTATTTT
CATSRAGSAGGASTDTQYF
>TRBD1|TRBV2|TRBJ2-3|15|.
TGTGCCAGCAGTAACCGGGACAGCTACACAGATACGCAGTATTTT
CASSNRDSYTDTQYF
>TRBD1|TRBV2|TRBJ1-5|16|.
TGTGCCAGCAGTGTGGCGGGGACAGGTAGCAATCAGCCCCAGCATTTT
CASSVAGTGSNQPQHF
>TRBD1|TRBV7-9|TRBJ1-2|13|.
TGTGCCAGCACCTTAACAGGGGTAGATGGCTACACCTTC
CASTLTGVDGYTF
>.|TRBV2|TRBJ1-1|12|.
TGTGCCAGCAACCCGACGAACACTGAAGCTTTCTTT
CASNPTNTEAFF
>TRBD2|TRBV5-1|TRBJ2-1|15|.
TGCGCCAGCATATGGACTAGCGGGGACTACAATGAGCAGTTCTTC
CASIWTSGDYNEQFF
>TRBD1|TRBV28|TRBJ1-2|14|.
TGTGCCAGCAGTCCAGGGACAGGGGGCGGAAGCTACACCTTC
CASSPGTGGGSYTF
>.|TRBV12-5|TRBJ1-4|13|.
TGTGCTAGTGGTTTGGGACTAGATGAAAAACTGTTTTTT
CASGLGLDEKLFF
>TRBD1|TRBV6-5|TRBJ1-6|15|.
TGTGCCAGCAGTTACAGGGACAGGGGCAATTCACCCCTCCACTTT
CASSYRDRGNSPLHF
>.|TRBV4-1|TRBJ1-1|15|.
TGCGCCAGCAGCCAAGGGGCCCCGGGGAACACTGAAGCTTTCTTT
CASSQGAPGNTEAFF
>.|TRBV7-2|TRBJ1-2|15|.
TGTGCCAGCAGCCCTTTCGCCCCGGCTAACTATGGCTACACCTTC
CASSPFAPANYGYTF
>.|TRBV5-1|TRBJ2-1|12|.
TGCGCCAGCAGCTTGGCGGAAGTTGAGCAGTTCTTC
CASSLAEVEQFF
>TRBD1|TRBV7-2|TRBJ2-4|15|.
TGTGCCAGCAGCTTAGTGTCACAGGGGGAAAACATTCAGTACTTC
CASSLVSQGENIQYF
>.|TRBV7-9|TRBJ2-3|14|.
TGTGCCAGCAGCTTAGCCGTTGAGGGAGATACGCAGTATTTT
CASSLAVEGDTQYF